This T cell receptor (beta chain) comes out of a study of blood T cell repertoires in COVID-19. About the study: Sources were T cells, B-cell-depleted T cells, or PBMCs; the material itself was cDNA or gDNA.

In Seattle, patients joined the study during active infection and were tracked longitudinally. CDR1 LGHDT and CDR2 YNNKEL come from the germline V gene (reference sequence). V lost 4 bases, J lost 1 base, and 12 bases stayed unmatched. The CDR3 is made up of 19 amino acids. In the source study's methods: Amplifying reference gene primers gave estimates of nucleated cell counts. This table comes from immunoSEQ multiplex PCR, and its TCRdb copy is limited to in-frame clones, with some not included. Clonal size and the V and J genes are those of that table, whereas D and trimming came from the DNA. This table has approximately 500,000 clones, 85% to 90% appearing once. This clone was picked up one time.

This chain uses TRBV3-1 (or the pseudogene TRBV3-2) with TRBJ2-3; 12 nucleotides agree with TRBD2. Sequencing was performed on peripheral blood. The TCR originated in a woman in her fifties or sixties with COVID-19, enrolled during active disease. This CDR3 is CASSPELLSSGGGTDTQYF. CDR3 DNA sequence: TGTGCCAGCAGCCCTGAACTCCTTTCTAGCGGGGGGGGCACAGATACGCAGTATTTT.